The 22 T cell receptor beta chains in this list originate from one sample, sequenced in a study of post-analysis software for immune sequencing data. The TCR beta cDNA libraries carried unique molecular identifiers. MiXCR, applied by TCRdb to the PCR reads, yields one record per CDR3 protein. This sample has some 690,000 distinct CDR3 sequences, with approximately 59% found just once. Regarding the study as a whole: There were five TRBV segments more frequent in patients than controls, and TRBV5-6, TRBV5-1 and TRBV20-1 were among them.

No antigen has been assigned to these receptors. Material: blood. Receptor source: a girl aged 2 to 10 with multiple sclerosis.

This rearrangement joins TRBV29-1 to TRBJ2-1, with 9 nucleotides matching TRBD2. The CDR3 runs 14 residues. V shed 6 bases and J 6 bases; nucleotides not matched to a gene: 9. Germline CDR1 reads SQVTM; CDR2 reads ANQGSEA. The DNA for the CDR3 is TGCAGCGTACTAGGCGGGAGGGGGGCCAATGAGCAGTTCTTC. This gives the protein CSVLGGRGANEQFF.

The chain has TRBV11-2 and TRBJ1-1; possible D gene TRBD1, 5 bases. The CDR3 spans 12 residues. Trimming removed 3 bases at V and 11 bases at J, with 13 bases between. Germline CDR1 reads SGHAT; CDR2 reads FQNNGV. Here the CDR3 DNA reads TGTGCCAGCAGCTTCACCGGGGGAGAGGCTTTCTTT. It is translated as CASSFTGGEAFF.

The V gene is TRBV12-3 or TRBV12-4, the J gene TRBJ2-1; D unresolved. The CDR3 length is 14 residues. V dropped 6 bases and J dropped 3 bases, with 12 bases sitting between them. DNA of the CDR3: TGTGCCAGCAGGCGTACTGGATACTACAATGAGCAGTTCTTC. It yields the protein CASRRTGYYNEQFF.

The CDR3 is CSARGRVINGYTF. For the CDR3, the DNA is TGCAGTGCTAGGGGCAGGGTTATCAATGGCTACACCTTC. V usage is TRBV20-1 and J usage is TRBJ1-2; D might be TRBD1 (5 bases). V shed 3 bases and J shed 6 bases, with 14 bases lying between them. Germline V gene sequence: CDR1 DFQATT, CDR2 SNEGSKA (reference sequence). This CDR3 spans 13 amino acids.

J is TRBJ2-7 and V is TRBV29-1; D is ambiguous. CDR3 length: 14 amino acids. Germline CDR1 SQVTM, CDR2 ANQGSEA. V was trimmed by 0 bases and J by 2 bases, leaving 11 bases between them. This CDR3 reads CSVEDPDIPYEQYF. CDR3 in DNA: TGCAGCGTTGAAGATCCCGACATCCCCTACGAGCAGTACTTC.

The J gene is TRBJ2-3, the V gene TRBV4-3, with TRBD2 as a possible D gene (6 bases). The CDR3 sequence is 13 residues long. V lost 3 bases and J lost 4, with 8 bases in between. Germline CDR1 is LGHNA and CDR2 is YSLEER. The CDR3 here is CASSQGRPDTQYF. CDR3 bases: TGCGCCAGCAGCCAGGGGAGGCCAGATACGCAGTATTTT.

The gene calls are TRBV12-3 or TRBV12-4 and TRBJ1-1; D gene unclear. This CDR3 spans 12 amino acids. Trimming cost V 5 bases and J 1 base, with 5 bases left between them. CDR3 DNA sequence: TGTGCCAGCAGTCACCCGAACACTGAAGCTTTCTTT. This codes for CASSHPNTEAFF.

J is TRBJ2-1 and V is TRBV7-2; 7 nucleotides line up with TRBD2. The CDR3 runs 13 residues. J gave up 7 bases and V 6 bases, and 6 bases lay outside the gene matches. The germline CDR1 and CDR2 sequences are SGHTA and FQGNSA. The CDR3 here is CASSYDGRNEQFF. DNA for the CDR3: TGTGCCAGCAGTTACGACGGGAGGAATGAGCAGTTCTTC. The full variable domain, with the rest looked up from reference TRBV7-2 and TRBJ2-1, is GAGVSQSPSNKVTEKGKDVELRCDPISGHTALYWYRQSLGQGLEFLIYFQGNSAPDKSGLPSDRFSAERTGGSVSTLTIQRTQQEDSAVYLCASSYDGRNEQFFGPGTRLTVL.

The chain is built from TRBV12-5 and TRBJ2-7, with D perhaps matching TRBD1 (5 bases). Looked up from germline, CDR1 is LGHNT and CDR2 is FRNRAP. V gave up 6 bases and J gave up 7 bases, with 13 bases separating them. This CDR3 comprises 12 residues. The CDR3 region has the DNA TGTGCTAGTGGCCAAGACAGCAAGGAGCAGTACTTC. It specifies CASGQDSKEQYF.

The rearrangement links TRBV15 to TRBJ1-2; TRBD1 matches at 10 bases. The CDR3 extends over 15 amino acids. CDR1 and CDR2 from the germline V gene are LNHNV and YYDKDF (reference sequence). V lost 5 bases to trimming and J lost 5 bases; unmatched junction nucleotides: 8. The CDR3 nucleotides are TGTGCCACCAGCGGTAGCGGGACAGGGGTTTATGGCTACACCTTC. It encodes CATSGSGTGVYGYTF. Full variable domain (outside the CDR3, taken from reference TRBV15 and TRBJ1-2): DAMVIQNPRYQVTQFGKPVTLSCSQTLNHNVMYWYQQKSSQAPKLLFHYYDKDFNNEADTPDNFQSRRPNTSFCFLDIRSPGLGDTAMYLCATSGSGTGVYGYTFGSGTRLTVV.

This rearrangement joins TRBV14 to TRBJ2-5; D is possibly TRBD1 or TRBD2 (5 bases each). CDR3 length equals 16 residues. Trimming stripped 0 bases from V and 5 bases from J, with 16 bases between. From germline, CDR1 is SGHDN and CDR2 FVKESK. DNA of the CDR3: TGTGCCAGCAGCCAAGATCTGGGCGGGCCAGGGGAGACCCAGTACTTC. This codes for CASSQDLGGPGETQYF.

This chain links TRBV15 with TRBJ2-5; D unresolved. Germline V gives CDR1 LNHNV, CDR2 YYDKDF (reference sequence). Deletions cut 5 bases from V and 5 bases from J, with 12 bases between. The CDR3 contains 13 residues. The CDR3 coding sequence is TGTGCCACCAGCCTACCTTTCGGGGAGACCCAGTACTTC. Protein sequence: CATSLPFGETQYF.

The chain links TRBV18 to TRBJ2-5, with 7 bases identical to TRBD1. The J call may be in error: the DNA end matches TRBJ2-7 better. Germline V gene data show CDR1 as KGHSH and CDR2 as LQKENI. The CDR3 consists of 13 residues. The CDR3 nucleotides read TGTGCCAGCTCACCAATGCAGGGGGACGAGCAGTACTTC. Its translation: CASSPMQGDEQYF.

The V and J genes are TRBV2 and TRBJ1-2; D is undetermined. The ends were cut back, 2 bases at V and 8 bases at J, with 9 bases in the middle. Per the germline V gene, CDR1 is SNHLY and CDR2 is FYNNEI. The CDR3 runs to 12 residues. CDR3 in DNA: TGTGCCAGCAGTGAAAGCGGTGGGGGCTACACCTTC. Its protein product is CASSESGGGYTF. Supplemented by reference TRBV2 and TRBJ1-2, the full variable domain reads EPEVTQTPSHQVTQMGQEVILRCVPISNHLYFYWYRQILGQKVEFLVSFYNNEISEKSEIFDDQFSVERPDGSNFTLKIRSTKLEDSAMYFCASSESGGGYTFGSGTRLTVV.

The chain uses TRBV20-1 and TRBJ2-3, with TRBD2 matching 11 bases. With V trimmed by 4 bases and J by 6 bases, 3 bases remained unmatched. The CDR3 contains 13 residues. Germline V CDR1 and CDR2: DFQATT, SNEGSKA (reference sequence). The CDR3 region is CSAKTSGSDTQYF. The CDR3 DNA sequence: TGCAGTGCTAAAACTAGCGGGAGTGATACGCAGTATTTT.

This chain uses TRBV30 with TRBJ2-1; a weak D match, TRBD1 (5 bases). Trimming took 4 bases from V and 0 from J, leaving 10 bases between them. The CDR3 has 14 amino acids. CDR1 and CDR2 from the germline V gene are GTSNPN and SVGIG (reference sequence). Here the CDR3 DNA reads TGTGCCTGGAAGACAGTTTACTCCTACAATGAGCAGTTCTTC. Its protein is CAWKTVYSYNEQFF.

The chain joins TRBV20-1 to TRBJ2-3, with TRBD1 matching over 10 bases. This CDR3 contains 16 residues. Germline trimming cut 6 bases from V and 2 bases from J; bases unmatched to any gene: 11. The germline gives CDR1 DFQATT, CDR2 SNEGSKA (reference sequence). The CDR3 reads CSASTGTGAHTDTQYF. The DNA of the CDR3 is TGCAGTGCCAGTACCGGGACAGGGGCCCACACAGATACGCAGTATTTT.

This chain uses TRBV30 with TRBJ2-7; 9 bases align to TRBD1. The J call is in doubt because the DNA end fits TRBJ2-4 better. There are 14 residues in the CDR3. Germline V CDR1 and CDR2: GTSNPN, SVGIG (reference sequence). Written as DNA, the CDR3 is TGTGCCTGGAGGCCCGGGACAGGGTACGACATTCAGTACTTC. Its protein is CAWRPGTGYDIQYF.

This clonotype was counted only a few times. The chain couples TRBV20-1 to TRBJ1-2; D is perhaps TRBD1 (5 bases). The ends were cut back, 0 bases at V and 2 bases at J, with 10 bases in the middle. CDR3 length: 14 amino acids. Germline-derived CDR1 and CDR2 are DFQATT and SNEGSKA (reference sequence). CDR3 residues: CSARDREGNYGYTF. In nucleotides, the CDR3 is TGCAGTGCTAGAGACCGGGAGGGGAACTATGGCTACACCTTC.

V is TRBV29-1 and J is TRBJ1-1; 11 bases fit TRBD1. J was trimmed by 5 bases and V by 7 bases; bases with no gene match: 12. The germline gives CDR1 SQVTM, CDR2 ANQGSEA. This CDR3 region has 15 residues. CDR3 DNA sequence: TGCAGCGCCCGTGCGGGCGGGACAGGGGGAACTGAAGCTTTCTTT. This translates into CSARAGGTGGTEAFF.

The chain is built from TRBV5-1 and TRBJ2-7; 12 bases fit TRBD2. Trimming took 2 bases from V and 5 from J; bases not matched to a gene: 11. The CDR3 loop spans 17 amino acids. Germline V gene lookup returns CDR1 SGHRS and CDR2 YFSETQ. The CDR3 sequence is CASSFGLAGGPSDEQYF. As DNA, the CDR3 is TGCGCCAGCAGCTTTGGCCTAGCGGGAGGGCCGAGCGACGAGCAGTACTTC.

This clonotype was counted a few times. The V gene is TRBV20-1, the J gene TRBJ2-7; perhaps TRBD1 as D (6 bases). Germline assignment: CDR1 DFQATT and CDR2 SNEGSKA (reference sequence). The CDR3 sequence is 13 residues long. Trimming stripped 3 bases from V and 3 bases from J, with 12 bases between. For the CDR3, the DNA is TGCAGTGCTAGCCGACAGGCTAACTACGAGCAGTACTTC. This gives the protein CSASRQANYEQYF.